The 20 T cell receptor beta chains reported below all come from one sample, sequenced in a study of graft-versus-host responses after intestinal transplantation. No cognate antigen is known for these TCRs. Only in-frame clones appear in the TCRdb table, and some are missing; sequencing was by immunoSEQ multiplex PCR. This table holds 70,000 to 100,000 clones, around nine tenths found once. This material consisted of unstimulated CD4+ T cells sorted from spleen or lymph node cells, taken before intestinal transplant. These receptors were obtained from a human donor who received an intestinal transplant.

This clone is a singleton in its sample. This chain joins TRBV7-8 and TRBJ1-1; D is ambiguous. The V gene's germline CDR1 is SGHVS and CDR2 FQNEAQ. The V gene lost 1 base and the J gene lost 0 bases, with 9 bases spanning the gap. The CDR3 totals 15 residues. The CDR3 DNA reads as TGTGCCAGCAGCTTAGAGGGAGGATTGAACACTGAAGCTTTCTTT. Its protein is CASSLEGGLNTEAFF.

This rearrangement joins TRBV10-2 to TRBJ2-7; D might be TRBD1 (6 bases). This CDR3 has 14 residues. V lost 6 bases and J lost 5, with 17 bases in between. The V gene's germline CDR1 is WSHSY and CDR2 SAAADI. The CDR3 bases are TGCGCCAGCAGCGGGACAACGCTCTCTAACGAGCAGTACTTC. Amino acid sequence: CASSGTTLSNEQYF.

This rearrangement joins TRBV18 to TRBJ2-1, with D maybe TRBD1 (6 bases). The V gene lost 3 bases and the J gene lost 4 bases, with 13 bases spanning the gap. CDR3 length: 15 amino acids. Germline V gene lookup returns CDR1 KGHSH and CDR2 LQKENI. CDR3 sequence: CASSPAGTPYNEQFF. The CDR3 DNA reads as TGTGCCAGCTCACCCGCCGGGACACCATACAATGAGCAGTTCTTC.

The chain recombines TRBV30 with TRBJ1-1; no clear D gene. Trimming removed 6 bases at V and 1 base at J, with 15 bases between. CDR3 size: 14 residues. In germline, CDR1 is GTSNPN, CDR2 SVGIG (reference sequence). Here the CDR3 DNA reads TGTGCCTGCAATTTTGGGCCTACGAACACTGAAGCTTTCTTT. Translation gives CACNFGPTNTEAFF.

This clone appeared once. The chain joins TRBV5-1 to TRBJ2-5; TRBD2 agrees at 12 bases. V gave up 4 bases and J gave up 11 bases; unmatched junction bases: 12. The CDR3 has 15 residues. Germline CDR1 SGHRS, CDR2 YFSETQ. The CDR3 loop reads CASSAASGGAFEQYF. CDR3 coding DNA: TGCGCCAGCAGCGCAGCTAGCGGGGGGGCATTTGAGCAGTACTTC.

The V and J genes are TRBV6-1 and TRBJ2-5, with D possibly being TRBD2 (6 bases). The CDR3 length is 13 residues. Germline values: CDR1 MNHNS, CDR2 SASEGT. Trimming removed 10 bases at V and 3 bases at J, with 15 bases between. The CDR3, as DNA: TGTGCCACCTCCGGGACTCCCAAAGAGACCCAGTACTTC. Its translation: CATSGTPKETQYF.

Only a few counts were recorded for this clone. This chain links TRBV7-6 with TRBJ1-4; tentatively, D is TRBD1 (5 bases). The CDR3 has 16 residues. The V end was cut by 4 bases, the J end by 7 bases, with 19 bases between. CDR1 SGHVS and CDR2 FNYEAQ come from the germline V gene. The CDR3 is CASSSPQGLSGEKLFF. The CDR3 coding sequence is TGTGCCAGCAGCTCTCCGCAGGGCCTCTCGGGTGAAAAACTGTTTTTT.

Here the CDR3 reads CSVSWTADTQYF. The DNA for the CDR3 is TGCAGCGTCAGTTGGACAGCAGATACGCAGTATTTT. The gene calls are TRBV29-1 and TRBJ2-3; D might be TRBD1 (6 bases). The CDR3 loop spans 12 amino acids. CDR1 and CDR2 from the germline V gene are SQVTM and ANQGSEA. Between the trimmed V and J ends, which lost 6 bases and 4 bases, there was a span of 11 bases.

The chain joins TRBV6-6 to TRBJ2-1; 7 positions agree with TRBD2. With 2 bases clipped from V and 6 bases from J, the junction kept 10 bases outside the gene matches. Looked up from germline, CDR1 is MNHNY and CDR2 is SVGAGI (reference sequence). This CDR3 is 16 amino acids long. The CDR3 bases are TGTGCCAGCAGTTACAACCCTGGGACTATTGTCAATGAGCAGTTCTTC. As protein: CASSYNPGTIVNEQFF.

This rearrangement joins TRBV6-5 to TRBJ2-5; 11 nucleotides match TRBD2. Trimming took 6 bases from V and 5 from J; bases not matched to a gene: 2. This CDR3 has 13 amino acids. CDR1 is MNHEY and CDR2 is SVGAGI in the germline V gene. This CDR3 is CASSPSGRETQYF. The CDR3 nucleotides are TGTGCCAGCAGCCCTAGCGGGAGGGAGACCCAGTACTTC.

The rearrangement links TRBV19 to TRBJ1-3, with 9 bases identical to TRBD1. With V trimmed by 8 bases and J by 4 bases, 9 bases remained unmatched. The CDR3 loop spans 15 amino acids. Germline CDR1 reads LNHDA; CDR2 reads SQIVND (reference sequence). CDR3 loop: CASRRDRVGGNTIYF. The CDR3 region has the DNA TGTGCCAGTCGCCGGGACAGGGTAGGCGGAAACACCATATATTTT.

The chain couples TRBV7-8 to TRBJ1-2; a possible D gene is TRBD1 (6 bases). The CDR3 sequence is 15 residues long. Germline assignment: CDR1 SGHVS and CDR2 FQNEAQ. Deletions cut 4 bases from V and 0 bases from J, with 12 bases between. This chain's CDR3 is CASSWAGTTNYGYTF. The CDR3, as DNA: TGTGCCAGCAGCTGGGCCGGGACAACTAACTATGGCTACACCTTC.

The rearrangement links TRBV10-1 to TRBJ1-3, with 7 positions matching TRBD1. The V segment lost 0 bases and the J segment 4 bases; nucleotides outside the gene matches: 0. Germline V CDR1 and CDR2: WNHNN, SYGVQD (reference sequence). The CDR3 sequence is 14 residues long. The CDR3 loop is CASSESTGGNTIYF. The DNA of the CDR3 is TGCGCCAGCAGTGAGTCGACAGGGGGAAACACCATATATTTT.

This sequence joins TRBV19 and TRBJ2-1; D is possibly TRBD2 (6 bases). There are 11 residues in the CDR3. Germline loops: CDR1 LNHDA, CDR2 SQIVND (reference sequence). V was pared by 8 bases and J by 10 bases, with 12 bases between. The CDR3 DNA reads TGTGCCAGTCGAAGGGGAGGCGAGCAGTTCTTC. Residues: CASRRGGEQFF.

The V call is TRBV5-4, the J call TRBJ1-2; 8 nucleotides agree with TRBD1. The CDR3 is made up of 15 amino acids. Germline V gives CDR1 SGHNT, CDR2 YYREEE (reference sequence). The ends lost 8 bases at V and 4 bases at J; junction bases unmatched: 13. The DNA for the CDR3 is TGTGCCAGTCGACAGGGGAGCCCAAAGGGCTATGGCTACACCTTC. Encoded protein: CASRQGSPKGYGYTF.

This clone was counted a few times. The chain combines TRBV13 with TRBJ2-7, with 9 positions matching TRBD2. V lost 3 bases and J lost 5; bases outside the gene matches: 11. The CDR3 sequence is 16 residues long. The germline V gene encodes CDR1 PRHDT and CDR2 FYEKMQ (reference sequence). The CDR3 spells CASSLGAGGPFHEQYF. DNA for the CDR3: TGTGCCAGCAGCTTGGGGGCGGGAGGGCCTTTCCACGAGCAGTACTTC.

Comments on this clone: Other nucleotide sequences from this sample produce the same CDR3. V is TRBV18 and J is TRBJ2-7, with 7 bases that match TRBD1. Germline CDR1 is KGHSH and CDR2 is LQKENI. The V gene end was trimmed by 3 bases and the J gene end by 3 bases; junction bases not matched to a gene: 2. CDR3 size: 13 residues. The CDR3 sequence: CASSPQGDYEQYF. In DNA, the CDR3 is TGTGCCAGCTCACCCCAGGGGGACTACGAGCAGTACTTC. Drawing the rest from reference TRBV18 and TRBJ2-7, the complete variable domain is NAGVMQNPRHLVRRRGQEARLRCSPMKGHSHVYWYRQLPEEGLKFMVYLQKENIIDESGMPKERFSAEFPKEGPSILRIQQVVRGDSAAYFCASSPQGDYEQYFGPGTRLTVT.

The chain carries TRBV18 and TRBJ2-1; D uncertain. Germline V gene sequence: CDR1 KGHSH, CDR2 LQKENI. The CDR3 sequence is 15 residues long. The ends were cut back, 0 bases at V and 0 bases at J, with 6 bases in the middle. The CDR3 DNA sequence: TGTGCCAGCTCACCACCGGTCAGCTCCTACAATGAGCAGTTCTTC. This sequence encodes CASSPPVSSYNEQFF. The entire variable domain, with the rest obtained from reference TRBV18 and TRBJ2-1, is as follows: NAGVMQNPRHLVRRRGQEARLRCSPMKGHSHVYWYRQLPEEGLKFMVYLQKENIIDESGMPKERFSAEFPKEGPSILRIQQVVRGDSAAYFCASSPPVSSYNEQFFGPGTRLTVL.

In its sample, this clone was seen a few times. The rearrangement links TRBV6-4 to TRBJ2-1; 12 positions agree with TRBD2. Germline V gene sequence: CDR1 MRHNA, CDR2 SNTAGT. J lost 9 bases, V lost 2 bases, and 2 bases had no gene match. CDR3 length: 14 amino acids. The CDR3 nucleotides are TGTGCCAGCAGTGACGGACTAGCGGGGAGTGAGCAGTTCTTC. It encodes CASSDGLAGSEQFF.

J is TRBJ1-5 and V is TRBV28; perhaps TRBD1 as D (6 bases). Trimming took 6 bases from V and 3 from J, leaving 18 bases between them. The CDR3 is made up of 16 amino acids. Germline V lookup: CDR1 MDHEN, CDR2 SYDVKM. Written as DNA, the CDR3 is TGTGCCAGCAGCCCTCCCCGACAGGTTTTCAATCAGCCCCAGCATTTT. Its protein is CASSPPRQVFNQPQHF.